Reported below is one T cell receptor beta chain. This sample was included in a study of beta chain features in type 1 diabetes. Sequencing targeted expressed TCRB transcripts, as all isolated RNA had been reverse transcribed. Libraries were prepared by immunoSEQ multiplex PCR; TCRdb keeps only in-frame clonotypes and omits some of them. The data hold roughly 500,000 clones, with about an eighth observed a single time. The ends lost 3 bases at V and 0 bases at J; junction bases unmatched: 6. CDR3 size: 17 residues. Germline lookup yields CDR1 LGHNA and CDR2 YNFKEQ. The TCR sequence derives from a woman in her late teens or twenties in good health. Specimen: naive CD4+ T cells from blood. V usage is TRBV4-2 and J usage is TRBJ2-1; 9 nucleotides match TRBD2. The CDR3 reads CASSQSLAGSSYNEQFF. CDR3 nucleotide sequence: TGTGCCAGCAGCCAGAGCCTAGCGGGGAGCTCCTACAATGAGCAGTTCTTC.